Here is one T cell receptor beta chain with its context. The antigen is not known. This sample was included in a study of post-analysis software for immune sequencing data. Study summary: Relapsing-remitting, secondary progressive and progressive-relapsing forms made up the multiple sclerosis disease courses.

Findings and limits, study-wide: Those with multiple sclerosis, the patient group, showed significantly lower normalized Chao1 diversity than controls. Comparison of patients with controls showed a handful of TRBV segments more frequent in patients, TRBV5-6, TRBV5-1 and TRBV20-1 among them.

CDR1 is SGHTA, CDR2 FQGNSA, per germline. Trimming at V came to 5 bases and at J to 13 bases, leaving 6 bases not matched to a gene. The CDR3 consists of 13 residues. TCR beta libraries were prepared from cDNA with unique molecular identifiers. The authors obtained 540,000 or so cDNA molecules from approximately 0.95 to 9.8 million T cells. TCRdb redid the calling of the PCR reads with MiXCR, one entry per CDR3 protein. The data show roughly 800,000 distinct CDR3 sequences, about 45% seen once. The receptor was derived from a girl aged 10 to 17 with multiple sclerosis. V gene TRBV7-2 combines with J gene TRBJ2-4, with 12 positions matching TRBD2. Specimen: blood. The DNA for the CDR3 is TGTGCCAGCAGCACCCGGACTAGCGGGGAGCAGTACTTC. Its protein is CASSTRTSGEQYF.